These T cell receptor beta chains were read from a single sample in a study of blood T cell repertoires in COVID-19. Assay used: immunoSEQ multiplex PCR; TCRdb lists only in-frame clones, some missing. Among some 170,000 clones, 82% were seen once, and the ten largest hold more than 7.5%. Sequencing was performed on peripheral blood. The receptors were sampled from a woman aged 70-85 years with acute or convalescent COVID-19. Both conserved end residues are part of each CDR3. The order of the fields is clone size, D gene, V gene, J gene, CDR3 DNA, CDR3 protein. D genes are given only for firm matches. The size entry is marked missing in some rows and otherwise reads once, few, many or a size class.

-	TRBD1	TRBV12-3/TRBV12-4	TRBJ1-5	TGTGCCAGCAGGGACAGGGAGCATCAGCCCCAGCATTTT	CASRDREHQPQHF
few	TRBD2	TRBV7-2	TRBJ2-7	TGTGCCAGCAGCTTAGTTGTTAGCGGGGAGCAGTACTTC	CASSLVVSGEQYF
-	TRBD2	TRBV7-8	TRBJ2-1	TGTGCCAGCAGCTTCGGGACTAGCGGGAGCGGTGAGCAGTTCTTC	CASSFGTSGSGEQFF
-	TRBD2	TRBV4-1	TRBJ2-2	TGCGCCAGCAGCCAATTTACCCTAGCGGGGACGAACACCGGGGAGCTGTTTTTT	CASSQFTLAGTNTGELFF
-	-	TRBV3-1/TRBV3-2	TRBJ2-1	TGTGCCAGCAGTATACTCGGGGGGCTTGATAATGAGCAGTTCTTC	CASSILGGLDNEQFF
-	TRBD1	TRBV25-1	TRBJ1-1	TGTGCCAGCAGAAAACAGGGGGCGAACACTGAAGCTTTCTTT	CASRKQGANTEAFF
-	-	TRBV7-2	TRBJ2-7	TGTGCCAGCAGCTTAGGAGCTAGAGCCTACGAGCAGTACTTC	CASSLGARAYEQYF
-	-	TRBV6-5	TRBJ2-4	TGTGCCCGCCACAGCCTAGCCAAAAACATTCAGTACTTC	CARHSLAKNIQYF
-	TRBD1	TRBV3-1/TRBV3-2	TRBJ2-7	TGTGCCAGCAGCCAAGATTTGGGACAGAACTACGAGCAGTACTTC	CASSQDLGQNYEQYF
-	-	TRBV3-1/TRBV3-2	TRBJ2-1	TGTGCCAGCAGCCCCGGACTTCGTAACAATGAGCAGTTCTTC	CASSPGLRNNEQFF
once	TRBD1	TRBV6-6	TRBJ1-2	TGTGCCAGCAGTGTCCCCCAGGGGGCAAGCTATGGCTACACCTTC	CASSVPQGASYGYTF
-	-	TRBV29-1	TRBJ1-2	TGCAGCGTTGAAGGTCTCGGGAGACTCGGGGGACATGGCTACACCTTC	CSVEGLGRLGGHGYTF
-	-	TRBV9	TRBJ1-6	TGTGCCAGCAGCGTTTCGGGGTGGGGTTATAATTCACCCCTCCACTTT	CASSVSGWGYNSPLHF
few	-	TRBV7-2	TRBJ1-4	TGTGCCAGCAGCTCAGGGTTAACTAATGAAAAACTGTTTTTT	CASSSGLTNEKLFF
-	-	TRBV6-5	TRBJ1-4	TGTGCCAGCAGCGACGGGGGGACTAATGAAAAACTGTTTTTT	CASSDGGTNEKLFF
-	TRBD1	TRBV19	TRBJ2-6	TGTGCCAGTAGTCCAACGACAGGGTCTGGGGCCAACGTCCTGACTTTC	CASSPTTGSGANVLTF
-	-	TRBV27	TRBJ2-3	TGTGCCAGCAGTTTAGGCGGGCCCCGCGGGGCAGATACGCAGTATTTT	CASSLGGPRGADTQYF
-	TRBD2	TRBV5-4	TRBJ2-7	TGTGCCAGCAGCTATGGACTAGCGGGGACCTACGAGCAGTACTTC	CASSYGLAGTYEQYF
-	TRBD2	TRBV4-3	TRBJ2-1	TGCGCCAGCAGCCAAGATCTGAATCTAGCGGGTGGGTGGGATGAGCAGTTCTTC	CASSQDLNLAGGWDEQFF
-	TRBD1	TRBV15	TRBJ1-1	TGTGCCACCAGCTCCGACAGGGAGGCTTTCTTT	CATSSDREAFF
once	TRBD1	TRBV30	TRBJ1-5	TGTGCCTGGAGTACAGGACAGGTAGAGCATTTT	CAWSTGQVEHF
-	TRBD1	TRBV6-5	TRBJ2-5	TGTGCCAGCAGTTACCTGGACAGGCCCAAGACCCAGTACTTC	CASSYLDRPKTQYF
-	-	TRBV5-1	TRBJ2-3	TGCGCCAGCAGCTTGGTTCCAGCGGTCACAGATACGCAGTATTTT	CASSLVPAVTDTQYF
-	TRBD1	TRBV15	TRBJ1-5	TGTGCCACCAGCAGGGGGGGACAGGCCGAGGGGAGGCCCCAGCATTTT	CATSRGGQAEGRPQHF
-	-	TRBV20-1	TRBJ1-2	TGCAGTGCTCAGAGGGGGGGCTACACCTTC	CSAQRGGYTF
-	-	TRBV2	TRBJ1-6	TGTGCCAGCAGTGCCTCGACAGCCTACCCGACCTCACCCCTCCACTTT	CASSASTAYPTSPLHF
-	-	TRBV3-1/TRBV3-2	TRBJ2-5	TGTGCCAGCAGCCAAGGGGTCCTCGGGGCCCAGTACTTC	CASSQGVLGAQYF
-	TRBD1	TRBV9	TRBJ2-1	TGTGCCAGCAGCCCGGGACAGGGGGTTTACAATGAGCAGTTCTTC	CASSPGQGVYNEQFF
-	-	TRBV5-6	TRBJ2-4	TGTGCCAGCAGCTTGGAGTTACTCAGGCTAAGCGGGAACATTCAGTACTTC	CASSLELLRLSGNIQYF
-	-	TRBV30	TRBJ2-5	TGTGCCTGGATGGATGGGAGAGAGACCCAGTACTTC	CAWMDGRETQYF
-	-	TRBV19	TRBJ1-3	TGTGCCAGTAGCCTAGGCAGCTCTGGAAACACCATATATTTT	CASSLGSSGNTIYF
-	-	TRBV20-1	TRBJ1-1	TGCAAGGGCCAAGGGGCACCAGGATCTTTT	CKGQGAPGSF
-	TRBD1	TRBV5-1	TRBJ1-1	TGCGCCAGCAGCCCCGGGACAGGGAGTGAAGCTTTCTTT	CASSPGTGSEAFF
-	-	TRBV4-3	TRBJ1-1	TGCGCCAGCAGCCAAGATTATGGGAGGGTGAACACTGAAGCTTTCTTT	CASSQDYGRVNTEAFF
once	-	TRBV7-2	TRBJ1-1	TGTGCCAGCAGCTTAGTGTGGCAGAACACTGAAGCTTTCTTT	CASSLVWQNTEAFF
once	-	TRBV19	TRBJ1-6	TGTGCCAGTCAACAGTCGGGGACTCGGGGAAATTCACCCCTCCACTTT	CASQQSGTRGNSPLHF
-	-	TRBV6-2/TRBV6-3	TRBJ1-1	TGTGCCAGCAGTTACTTGGGGCGGGGGAACACTGAAGCTTTCTTT	CASSYLGRGNTEAFF
-	TRBD1	TRBV5-4	TRBJ2-3	TGTGCCAGCAGCTCCAAAAGACAGGGCCCAGATACGCAGTATTTT	CASSSKRQGPDTQYF
-	TRBD2	TRBV7-7	TRBJ2-1	TGTGCCAGCAGCTTAACTAGCGGGAACAATGAGCAGTTCTTC	CASSLTSGNNEQFF
-	TRBD1	TRBV5-1	TRBJ1-2	TGCGCCAGCAGCCAGGGAGGGACAGGCAACTATGGCTACACCTTC	CASSQGGTGNYGYTF